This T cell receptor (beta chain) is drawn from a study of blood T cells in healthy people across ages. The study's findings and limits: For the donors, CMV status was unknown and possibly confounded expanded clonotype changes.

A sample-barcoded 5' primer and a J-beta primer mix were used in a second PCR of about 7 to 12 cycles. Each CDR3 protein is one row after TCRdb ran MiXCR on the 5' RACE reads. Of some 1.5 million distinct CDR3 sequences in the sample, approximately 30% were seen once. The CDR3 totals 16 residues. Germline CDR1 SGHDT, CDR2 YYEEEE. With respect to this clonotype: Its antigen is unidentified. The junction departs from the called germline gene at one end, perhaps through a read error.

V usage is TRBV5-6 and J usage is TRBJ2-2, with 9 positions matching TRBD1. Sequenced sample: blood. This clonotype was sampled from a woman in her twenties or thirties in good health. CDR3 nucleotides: TGTGCCAGCAGCCCTCAAACAGGGGGCAACACCGGGGAGCGGTTTTTT. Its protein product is CASSPQTGGNTGERFF. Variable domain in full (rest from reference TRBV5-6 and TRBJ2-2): DAGVTQSPTHLIKTRGQQVTLRCSPKSGHDTVSWYQQALGQGPQFIFQYYEEEERQRGNFPDRFSGHQFPNYSSELNVNALLLGDSALYLCASSPQTGGNTGERFFGEGSRLTVL.